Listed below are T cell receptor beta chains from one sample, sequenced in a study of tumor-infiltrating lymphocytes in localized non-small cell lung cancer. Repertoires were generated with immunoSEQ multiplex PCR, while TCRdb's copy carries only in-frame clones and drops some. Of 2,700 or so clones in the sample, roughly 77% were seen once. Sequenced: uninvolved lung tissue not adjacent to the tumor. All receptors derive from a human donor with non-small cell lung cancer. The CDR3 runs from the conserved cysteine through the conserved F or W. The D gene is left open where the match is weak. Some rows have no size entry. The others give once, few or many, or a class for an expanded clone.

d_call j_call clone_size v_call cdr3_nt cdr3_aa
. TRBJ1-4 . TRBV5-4 TGTGCCAGCAGCTGGGGTCGGGACGGAGGGAATCAAAAACTGTTTTTT CASSWGRDGGNQKLFF
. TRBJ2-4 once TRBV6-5 TGTGCCAGCAGTTCCGTAATAGGGGTCGGAGGAAACATTCAGTACTTC CASSSVIGVGGNIQYF
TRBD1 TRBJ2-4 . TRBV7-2 TGTGCCAGCAGCCCTCGGGACAGGAAAAACATTCAGTACTTC CASSPRDRKNIQYF
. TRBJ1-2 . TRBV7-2 TGTGCCAGCAGCTTTGGAGCCACAACCCTAACGAACTATGGCTACACCTTC CASSFGATTLTNYGYTF
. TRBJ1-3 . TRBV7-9 TGTGCCAGCAGCTTGGTCGTCGGAAACACCATATATTTT CASSLVVGNTIYF
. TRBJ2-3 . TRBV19 TGTGCCAGTAAGGAAGGGTCATCTAGCACAGATACGCAGTATTTT CASKEGSSSTDTQYF
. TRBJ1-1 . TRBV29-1 TGCAGCGTTCGCCAGGGAGGGGCCGGGAACACTGAAGCTTTCTTT CSVRQGGAGNTEAFF
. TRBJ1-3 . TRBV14 TGTGCCAGCAGCCAAGCCGCCGGGGGTGGAAACACCATATATTTT CASSQAAGGGNTIYF
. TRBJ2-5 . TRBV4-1 TGCGCCAGCAGCCAAGATCCAGGGAAGGGGACCCAGTACTTC CASSQDPGKGTQYF
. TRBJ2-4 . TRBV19 TGTGCCAGTAGTATAGCCCTAGGAGTGGACATTCAGTACTTC CASSIALGVDIQYF
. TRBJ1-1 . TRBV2 TGTGCCAGCAGGGAGGATATGAACACTGAAGCTTTCTTT CASREDMNTEAFF
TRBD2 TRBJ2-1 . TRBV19 TGTGCCAGTAGTCTTTCTAGCGGATCCTACAATGAGCAGTTCTTC CASSLSSGSYNEQFF
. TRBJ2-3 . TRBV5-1 TGCGCCAGCAGAATCGACGGCGCAAGCACAGATACGCAGTATTTT CASRIDGASTDTQYF
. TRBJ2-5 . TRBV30 TGTGCCTGGAGTGTTTTAGGAGGGACCTACCAAGAGACCCAGTACTTC CAWSVLGGTYQETQYF
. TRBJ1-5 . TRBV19 TGTGCCAGTAGTTCAGGGGCCGGGGGAGGTCAGCCCCAGCATTTT CASSSGAGGGQPQHF
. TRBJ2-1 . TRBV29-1 TGCAGCGTTGAAGAGATGGCGGGTAGCAGGAATGAGCAGTTCTTC CSVEEMAGSRNEQFF
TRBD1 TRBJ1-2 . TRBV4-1 TGCGCCAGCAGCCAAGATGTGGCAGGGGGATCCTATGGCTACACCTTC CASSQDVAGGSYGYTF
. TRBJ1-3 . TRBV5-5 TGTGCCAGCAGCGCCGGGATGGCTGGAAACACCATATATTTT CASSAGMAGNTIYF
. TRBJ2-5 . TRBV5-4 TGTGCCAGCAGCTTGGACCAGGGCAGGATGGAGACCCAGTACTTC CASSLDQGRMETQYF
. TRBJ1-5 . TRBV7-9 TGTGCCAGCAGCTTAGATGCCAGGCCCCAGCATTTT CASSLDARPQHF
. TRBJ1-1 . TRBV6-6 TGTGCCAGCTTATCCCTGGGTCAGGGTCCGAACACTGAAGCTTTCTTT CASLSLGQGPNTEAFF
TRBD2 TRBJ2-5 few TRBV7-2 TGTGCCAGCAGCTTAGGCGGGAGGGGGTGGGAGACCCAGTACTTC CASSLGGRGWETQYF
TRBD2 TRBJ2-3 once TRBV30 TGTGCCTGGTGTAGCGGGTCTTTCACAGATACGCAGTATTTT CAWCSGSFTDTQYF
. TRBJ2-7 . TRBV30 TGTGCCTGGAGTGTCCGGGACATCGAGCAGTACTTC CAWSVRDIEQYF
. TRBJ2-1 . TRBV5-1 TGCGCCAGCAGCGCACAGGGAATCTCCTACAATGAGCAGTTCTTC CASSAQGISYNEQFF
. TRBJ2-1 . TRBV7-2 TGTGCCAGCAGCATCAATGAGCAGTTCTTC CASSINEQFF
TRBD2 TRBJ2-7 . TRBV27 TGTGCCAGCAGTGCGTCGGTGGGGGGGATCAACGAGCAGTACTTC CASSASVGGINEQYF
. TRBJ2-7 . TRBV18 TGTGCCAGCTCACCAAGGGGGGCTCACTACGAGCAGTACTTC CASSPRGAHYEQYF
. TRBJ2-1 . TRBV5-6 TGTGCCAGCAGCTTGATCCAGGGGTCTTACAATGAGCAGTTCTTC CASSLIQGSYNEQFF
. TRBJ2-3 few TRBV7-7 TGTGCTAGCAGCTTAGGGCCAACAGCAGATACGCAGTATTTT CASSLGPTADTQYF
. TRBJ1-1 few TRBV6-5 TGTGCCAGCAGGCGACCGGGGACCACTGAAGCTTTCTTT CASRRPGTTEAFF
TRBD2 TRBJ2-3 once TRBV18 TGTGCCAGCTCACCACCGCCCGAGCGGGAGAAGCAGTATTTT CASSPPPEREKQYF
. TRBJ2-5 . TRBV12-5 TGTGCTAGTGGCCGCGGGCAGGGAGAGACCCAGTACTTC CASGRGQGETQYF
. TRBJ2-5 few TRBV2 TGTGCCAGCAGTGAAGGGACAGCAAAAGAGACCCAGTACTTC CASSEGTAKETQYF
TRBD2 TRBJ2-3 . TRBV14 TGTGCCAGCAGCCGCGGGTGGGGGGGGTCGACAGATACGCAGTATTTT CASSRGWGGSTDTQYF
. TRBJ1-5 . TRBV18 TGTGCCAGCTCACCGGGATTGGATCAGCCCCAGCATTTT CASSPGLDQPQHF
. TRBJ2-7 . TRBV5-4 TGTGCCAGCAGCTTGTCGCCAGGGACACACGAGCAGTACTTC CASSLSPGTHEQYF
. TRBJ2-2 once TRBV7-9 TGTGCCAGCAGCTTAGCGCTCTCTGAGACCGGGGAGCTGTTTTTT CASSLALSETGELFF
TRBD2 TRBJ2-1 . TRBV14 TGTGCCAGCAGCTTTCGTAGCGGGAGTCGTTCCTACAATGAGCAGTTCTTC CASSFRSGSRSYNEQFF
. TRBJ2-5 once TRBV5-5 TGTGCCAGCAGCTTGGCCGGGATCCAAGAGACCCAGTACTTC CASSLAGIQETQYF
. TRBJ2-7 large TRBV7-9 TGTGCCAGCAGCCGTCAGGACGCCTCCTACGAGCAGTACTTC CASSRQDASYEQYF
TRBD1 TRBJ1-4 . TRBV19 TGTGCCAGTAGACCCGGGACAGCTTATAATGAAAAACTGTTTTTT CASRPGTAYNEKLFF
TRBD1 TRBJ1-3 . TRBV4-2 TGTGCCAGCAGCCCCCTGACAGGGACCCCCGGAAACACCATATATTTT CASSPLTGTPGNTIYF
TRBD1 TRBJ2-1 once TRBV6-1 TGTGCCAGCAGTCTGGACAGGGGCAACTACAATGAGCAGTTCTTC CASSLDRGNYNEQFF
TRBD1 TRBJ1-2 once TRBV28 TGTGCCAGCAGTTTATGGGGAGCAGGGGGGGGCTACACCTTC CASSLWGAGGGYTF
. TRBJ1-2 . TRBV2 TGTGCCAGCAGTTTTCGGGACGGCTATGGCTACACCTTC CASSFRDGYGYTF
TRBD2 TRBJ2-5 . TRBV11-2 TGTGCCAGCAGCCTTCTTTTAGCGGGAGGGCGAGAGACCCAGTACTTC CASSLLLAGGRETQYF
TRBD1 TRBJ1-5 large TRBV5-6 TGTGCCAGCACCAACACGGGGTTAGGGGGCGAGCAGCCCCAGCATTTT CASTNTGLGGEQPQHF
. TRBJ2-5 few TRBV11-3 TGTGCCAGCAGCCGACGCACAGGGAGCGAGACCCAGTACTTC CASSRRTGSETQYF
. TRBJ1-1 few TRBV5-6 TGTGCCAGCAGCTTGAGAGGGACTGAAGCTTTCTTT CASSLRGTEAFF
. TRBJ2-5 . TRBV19 TGTGCCAGTAGTGGAGGGCCAGGGCGAAAAGAGACCCAGTACTTC CASSGGPGRKETQYF
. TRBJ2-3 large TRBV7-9 TGTGCCAGCAGCTTTAGGGTGGGGGTGCTCACAGATACGCAGTATTTT CASSFRVGVLTDTQYF
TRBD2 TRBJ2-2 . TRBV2 TGTGCCAGCAGTGAAGTAAGGGTTGGGACTAGCGCCCCCGGGGAGCTGTTTTTT CASSEVRVGTSAPGELFF
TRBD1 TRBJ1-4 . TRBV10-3 TGTGCCATTGAGGGACAGGGATCATCCAATGAAAAACTGTTTTTT CAIEGQGSSNEKLFF
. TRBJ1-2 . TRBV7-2 TGTGCCAGCAGCAACAGGGCGCAAGGCTACACCTTC CASSNRAQGYTF
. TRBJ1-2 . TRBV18 TGTGCCAGCTCACGGGGGGCTAATCAGTATGGCTACACCTTC CASSRGANQYGYTF
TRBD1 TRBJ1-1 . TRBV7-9 TGTGCCAGCAGCGGATCACCAGGGGGCTCGAACACTGAAGCTTTCTTT CASSGSPGGSNTEAFF